This T cell receptor (beta chain) was identified during a study of CD4 and CD8 cells across lung adenocarcinoma regions. TCRdb fed the PCR reads into MiXCR, producing one record per CDR3 protein. The profile shows more than 25,000 distinct CDR3 sequences, about half of them singletons. Looked up from germline, CDR1 is LGHDT and CDR2 is YNNKEL (reference sequence). This CDR3 spans 18 amino acids. Samples came from patients with localized non-small cell lung adenocarcinoma. For this clonotype: The junction differs from germline at one of its ends, possibly a read error.

Sequenced sample: CD8+ T cells from the center of a lung tumor. The source is a male donor with lung adenocarcinoma. The CD4 and CD8 labels of this study may be unreliable. V is TRBV3-1 and J is TRBJ2-3; 12 bases are a match to TRBD2. This CDR3 is CASSQDLVKTSGGHPRNF. The CDR3 DNA reads as TGTGCCAGCAGCCAAGATCTGGTGAAGACTAGCGGGGGTCACCCGAGGAATTTT.